This T cell receptor beta chain was identified during a study of regulatory T cells in long-lasting Graves disease. The CDR3 covers 18 residues. Germline assignment: CDR1 SGHRS and CDR2 YFSETQ. The germline V and J ends were trimmed by 3 bases and 5 bases, with 23 bases remaining between them. Relying on iRepertoire HTBI primers and Arm-PCR of CDR3 regions, the team built TCR beta libraries. Study processing details: In the combined samples, 55 to 75 TRBV and 14 TRBJ segments were identified. TCRdb ran MiXCR on the multiplex PCR reads and lists one entry per CDR3 protein. Clone size and V and J calls follow TCRdb, not the original study. The sample contains more than 350,000 distinct CDR3 sequences, under 25% of which appear only once. Notes on the study in general: TRBV28, TRBJ1-2 and TRBJ2-5 were favored in persistent disease.

Time point noted: persistent/refractory GD, antithyroid drugs over 5 years with positive TRAb. The TCR library used RNA extracted from PBMCs. Roughly 8.4 milliliters of peripheral blood were drawn into EDTA tubes. This clonotype was observed at least ten times. Its antigen is undetermined. The chain links TRBV5-1 to TRBJ1-4, with a tentative D call TRBD1 (5 bases). The clonotype originates from a female donor with Graves disease. The source was peripheral blood mononuclear cells (PBMCs), collected when the disease was refractory, from a patient treated with antithyroid drugs. The CDR3 protein is CASSYNSPGRTMNEKLFF. DNA of the CDR3: TGCGCCAGCAGCTACAATTCTCCGGGACGGACGATGAATGAAAAACTGTTTTTT.